These 8 T cell receptor beta chains were all obtained from the same sample, sequenced in a study of blood T cell repertoires in COVID-19. Sequencing was performed with immunoSEQ multiplex PCR; in TCRdb, only in-frame clones are kept and a portion is missing. Of 400,000 to 450,000 clones listed, 80% to 90% are singletons. Sequencing used PBMCs or T cells enriched from blood (not recorded which). Source of these receptors: a young man who had recovered from COVID-19.

V gene TRBV18 combines with J gene TRBJ2-5; 9 bases are shared with TRBD2. Germline CDR1 and CDR2: KGHSH and LQKENI. V was clipped by 1 base and J by 7 bases; unmatched bases: 7. The CDR3 is 15 residues long. DNA for the CDR3: TGTGCCAGCTCACCACTAGCGGGAGACCCCGGGACCCAGTACTTC. Translation gives CASSPLAGDPGTQYF.

The chain recombines TRBV24-1 with TRBJ2-3; 7 positions agree with TRBD1. CDR1 is KGHDR, CDR2 SFDVKD, per germline. This CDR3 comprises 15 residues. J gave up 2 bases and V 4 bases, and 5 bases lay outside the gene matches. The CDR3 nucleotides read TGTGCCACCAGTGAATCGGGACAGCTCACAGATACGCAGTATTTT. Protein product: CATSESGQLTDTQYF.

The CDR3 DNA sequence: TGTGCCAGCAGTGGGACAGGGCCGTCCTACGAGCAGTACTTC. It specifies CASSGTGPSYEQYF. The chain joins TRBV27 to TRBJ2-7; the match to TRBD1 covers 9 bases. Germline loops: CDR1 MNHEY, CDR2 SMNVEV (reference sequence). The CDR3 extends over 14 amino acids. V lost 5 bases, J lost 1 base, and 3 bases stayed unmatched.

The chain joins TRBV11-3 to TRBJ2-7, with D maybe TRBD2 (6 bases). Germline values: CDR1 SGHNT, CDR2 YENEEA. The V gene lost 4 bases and the J gene lost 2 bases, with 12 bases spanning the gap. There are 14 residues in the CDR3. CDR3 sequence: CASSSGGGTYEQYF. In DNA, the CDR3 is TGTGCCAGCAGCTCGGGCGGCGGGACCTACGAGCAGTACTTC. The full variable domain, its missing parts supplied by reference TRBV11-3 and TRBJ2-7, is EAGVVQSPRYKIIEKKQPVAFWCNPISGHNTLYWYLQNLGQGPELLIRYENEEAVDDSQLPKDRFSAERLKGVDSTLKIQPAELGDSAVYLCASSSGGGTYEQYFGPGTRLTVT.

This clone has a handful of counts. The J gene is TRBJ2-7, the V gene TRBV15; TRBD2 matches at 10 bases. This CDR3 has 19 residues. Germline-derived CDR1 and CDR2 are LNHNV and YYDKDF (reference sequence). The junction had 17 bases not matched to a gene; V was cut back by 2 bases and J by 4 bases. The DNA of the CDR3 is TGTGCCACCAGCAGACGCGTAAGGAGCGGGAGGGACGTCTGGTACGAGCAGTACTTC. Protein sequence: CATSRRVRSGRDVWYEQYF. The full variable domain, completed using reference TRBV15 and TRBJ2-7, is DAMVIQNPRYQVTQFGKPVTLSCSQTLNHNVMYWYQQKSSQAPKLLFHYYDKDFNNEADTPDNFQSRRPNTSFCFLDIRSPGLGDTAMYLCATSRRVRSGRDVWYEQYFGPGTRLTVT.

The chain joins TRBV7-2 to TRBJ1-1; 8 nucleotides agree with TRBD1. V shed 5 bases and J 5 bases; nucleotides not matched to a gene: 4. The germline V gene has CDR1 SGHTA and CDR2 FQGNSA. The length of the CDR3 is 13 residues. CDR3 loop: CASSQQGGTEAFF. The CDR3, as DNA: TGTGCCAGCAGCCAACAGGGGGGTACTGAAGCTTTCTTT.

This chain links TRBV19 with TRBJ1-5, with TRBD1 matching 9 bases. V lost 3 bases to trimming and J lost 5 bases; unmatched junction nucleotides: 14. Germline V gene data show CDR1 as LNHDA and CDR2 as SQIVND (reference sequence). The CDR3 runs to 18 residues. The CDR3 protein is CASSIRPGTGRGDQPQHF. Written as DNA, the CDR3 is TGTGCCAGTAGTATCCGTCCCGGGACAGGGAGAGGTGATCAGCCCCAGCATTTT.

The chain carries TRBV27 and TRBJ2-1; 11 bases line up with TRBD2. Losses at the gene ends were 6 bases for V and 6 bases for J; bases not matched to a gene: 7. The CDR3 spans 15 residues. CDR1 is MNHEY and CDR2 is SMNVEV in the germline V gene (reference sequence). CDR3 loop: CASSPGTSGGNEQFF. DNA for the CDR3: TGTGCCAGCAGCCCTGGGACTAGCGGTGGCAATGAGCAGTTCTTC.